These 13 T cell receptor beta chains originate from one sample sequenced in a study of graft-versus-host responses after intestinal transplantation. Profiled with immunoSEQ multiplex PCR; TCRdb holds only in-frame clones, not every one. Of about 89,000 clones listed, 90% to 95% are singletons. These receptors are not linked to any known antigen. The material sequenced was unstimulated CD8+ T cells sorted from spleen or lymph node cells, taken before intestinal transplant. These TCRs come from a human donor who received an intestinal transplant.

Notes on this clone: Compared with germline, one end of the junction differs, possibly owing to a read error. This chain links TRBV7-9 with TRBJ2-1; 10 bases match TRBD2. CDR3 length: 15 residues. CDR1 is SEHNR, CDR2 FQNEAQ, per germline (reference sequence). The CDR3 bases are TGTGCCAGCAGCCCATGGGGACTAGCGAGTTTAAGCATGGTCTTC. Translation gives CASSPWGLASLSMVF.

The V and J genes are TRBV5-1 and TRBJ1-6; 12 nucleotides align to TRBD1. Per germline, CDR1 SGHRS and CDR2 YFSETQ. The V gene end was trimmed by 0 bases and the J gene end by 1 base; junction bases not matched to a gene: 2. This CDR3 contains 18 residues. CDR3 loop: CASSLGDRGLSYNSPLHF. CDR3 DNA sequence: TGCGCCAGCAGCTTGGGGGACAGGGGGCTGTCCTATAATTCACCCCTCCACTTT. The full variable domain, completed using reference TRBV5-1 and TRBJ1-6, is KAGVTQTPRYLIKTRGQQVTLSCSPISGHRSVSWYQQTPGQGLQFLFEYFSETQRNKGNFPGRFSGRQFSNSRSEMNVSTLELGDSALYLCASSLGDRGLSYNSPLHFGNGTRLTVT.

V usage is TRBV2 and J usage is TRBJ1-2; 11 positions agree with TRBD1. The junction had 4 bases not matched to a gene; V was cut back by 1 base and J by 3 bases. This CDR3 contains 16 residues. Germline CDR1 and CDR2: SNHLY and FYNNEI. DNA of the CDR3: TGTGCCAGCAGTGAAGGGGGACAGGGGGACTACTATGGCTACACCTTC. Its translation is CASSEGGQGDYYGYTF.

The chain employs TRBV4-3 and TRBJ1-1; D unresolved. The CDR3 contains 14 residues. The V and J ends lost 5 bases and 0 bases respectively, with 10 bases between them. Germline V gives CDR1 LGHNA, CDR2 YSLEER. This chain's CDR3 is CASSGGLLNTEAFF. The DNA of the CDR3 is TGCGCCAGCAGCGGAGGACTGCTGAACACTGAAGCTTTCTTT.

As concerns this clone: The limits of the CDR3 on the DNA are not certain, so only TCRdb's listed CDR3 is given. The same CDR3 arises from other DNA sequences in this sample as well. The J gene is TRBJ2-7, the V gene TRBV9; the D segment call TRBD2 is taken from the table without a DNA check. Germline CDR1 is SGDLS and CDR2 is YYNGEE. The CDR3 sequence runs 14 residues, both termini included. CDR3 loop: CASSTSGNSYEQYF.

The gene calls are TRBV14 and TRBJ2-1; TRBD2 matches 10 bases. CDR1 and CDR2 (germline): SGHDN, FVKESK. The CDR3 has 15 amino acids. V dropped 4 bases and J dropped 9; count of bases not matched to a gene: 9. The CDR3 protein is CASSPLASGGGEQFF. CDR3 sequence (DNA): TGTGCCAGCAGCCCCCTTGCTAGCGGGGGTGGTGAGCAGTTCTTC.

The CDR3 sequence: CASSSGGQETQYF. The CDR3 DNA sequence: TGTGCCAGCAGCTCGGGGGGACAAGAGACCCAGTACTTC. V usage is TRBV7-9 and J usage is TRBJ2-5; 7 nucleotides match TRBD2. Germline CDR1 reads SEHNR; CDR2 reads FQNEAQ (reference sequence). Trimming cost V 4 bases and J 2 bases; bases outside gene matches: 1. This CDR3 spans 13 amino acids. Looking up the rest from reference TRBV7-9 and TRBJ2-5 gives the full variable domain: DTGVSQNPRHKITKRGQNVTFRCDPISEHNRLYWYRQTLGQGPEFLTYFQNEAQLEKSRLLSDRFSAERPKGSFSTLEIQRTEQGDSAMYLCASSSGGQETQYFGPGTRLLVL.

CDR3 coding DNA: TGCGCCAGCAGCCAAGAGTCGGGCGGGGGAGATATCTCCTACGAGCAGTACTTC. Amino acid sequence: CASSQESGGGDISYEQYF. This rearrangement joins TRBV4-3 to TRBJ2-7; 7 bases align to TRBD2. The V segment lost 0 bases and the J segment 0 bases; nucleotides outside the gene matches: 11. The CDR3 loop spans 18 amino acids. Germline CDR1 and CDR2: LGHNA and YSLEER.

The genes are TRBV7-9 and TRBJ2-5, with TRBD2 matching 10 bases. This CDR3 spans 14 amino acids. Unmatched junction bases numbered 5, after V lost 5 bases and J lost 5 bases. Germline CDR1 SEHNR, CDR2 FQNEAQ (reference sequence). The CDR3 nucleotides read TGTGCCAGCAGCGCAGCGGGGGGGCGTGAGACCCAGTACTTC. Its translation is CASSAAGGRETQYF.

The chain carries TRBV9 and TRBJ1-1, with 7 bases aligning to TRBD1. The CDR3 is 15 amino acids. From germline, CDR1 is SGDLS and CDR2 YYNGEE. The J segment lost 2 bases and the V segment lost 3 bases, leaving 7 bases of the junction unmatched. CDR3 amino acids: CASSAGTAPNTEAFF. The CDR3, as DNA: TGTGCCAGCAGCGCCGGGACAGCACCTAACACTGAAGCTTTCTTT.

The V and J genes are TRBV10-2 and TRBJ2-7, with 9 positions matching TRBD2. J gave up 3 bases and V 2 bases, and 5 bases lay outside the gene matches. This CDR3 spans 15 amino acids. Germline CDR1 is WSHSY and CDR2 is SAAADI. CDR3 loop: CASSESSGGYYEQYF. DNA of the CDR3: TGCGCCAGCAGTGAGAGTAGCGGGGGCTACTACGAGCAGTACTTC.

As for this clone: Additional DNA sequences in this sample encode the identical CDR3. The V call is TRBV6-5, the J call TRBJ2-7, with 8 nucleotides matching TRBD1. The CDR3 is 14 amino acids. V shed 0 bases, J shed 3 bases, and the junction held 1 base outside the gene matches. Germline-derived CDR1 and CDR2 are MNHEY and SVGAGI. The CDR3 loop is CASSYSGTGYEQYF. DNA for the CDR3: TGTGCCAGCAGTTACTCCGGGACAGGCTACGAGCAGTACTTC.

The rearrangement links TRBV6-1 to TRBJ2-1; D is unclear. The V end lost 1 base, the J end lost 6 bases, and 4 bases lay between the germline ends. CDR1 MNHNS and CDR2 SASEGT come from the germline V gene. The CDR3 has 12 amino acids. The CDR3 nucleotides are TGTGCCAGCAGTGAAGGGGCCAATGAGCAGTTCTTC. Encoded protein: CASSEGANEQFF.